This T cell receptor beta chain was observed in a study of response to subunit inactivated influenza vaccine (dated by TCRdb to the late 2010s). With regard to the full study: Deep quantitative profiling of the T cell receptor repertoire was used in the study to follow responses to a trivalent subunit inactivated influenza vaccine. Here is what the overall study found, with its caveats: It was suggested by the authors that each seasonal influenza vaccination may recruit only a limited number of new T cells.

Reading the germline V gene (reference sequence) gives CDR1 DFQATT and CDR2 SNEGSKA. The CDR3 spans 12 residues, from the cysteine through the phenylalanine. The only DNA kept is the CDR3, 36 bases in frame from the first base. The V and J ends are trimmed by 1 base and 8 bases, leaving 11 bases between them. This clonotype was seen more than once but under ten times. This receptor's antigen is unknown. Base qualities are missing; no much larger clone stands one base away. Libraries were built with RT-PCR. The data were produced on an Illumina HiSeq 2500. TCRdb reprocessed the public reads (quality trimming at Q25 with fastp, clone calling with MiXCR) and kept in-frame beta chains. Records with the same CDR3 protein are collapsed into one entry carrying the most frequent genes and DNA. The sample table holds roughly 670,000 distinct CDR3 sequences, of which roughly 15% were seen once. The ten largest account for 7.5% to 8% of the sample.

Material: PBMCs from blood, obtained 14 days before vaccination. This receptor was obtained from a man aged 45-65 years who received an inactivated influenza vaccine. Donor details come from another sample of the same person, matched by shared clones. The chain joins TRBV20-1 to TRBJ1-2, with an unclear D gene assignment. The nucleotide sequence reads TGCAGTGCTAGAGTTGGTCATGAAGGCTACACCTTC. Its protein reads: CSARVGHEGYTF.